This T cell receptor beta chain was sequenced for a study of technical replicates of blood from a few donors. V dropped 0 bases and J dropped 4; count of bases not matched to a gene: 8. There are 16 residues in the CDR3. Per the germline V gene, CDR1 is SGHTA and CDR2 is FQGTGA. This clone was seen once. Profiling relied on immunoSEQ multiplex PCR, and the TCRdb table lists in-frame clones only, not all of them. The repertoire holds some 13,000 clones, with 95% as singletons. The chain employs TRBV7-3 and TRBJ2-7; 8 nucleotides agree with TRBD2. The sequenced material came from PBMCs. This clonotype originated in a human donor in good health. The CDR3 nucleotides read TGTGCCAGCAGCTTAACGTCCGCGGGAGGACAGTACGAGCAGTACTTC. Encoded protein: CASSLTSAGGQYEQYF.